Included here is one T cell receptor (beta chain) sequence, with context. This sample was included in a study of blood T cell repertoires in COVID-19. Across the study: Italy, Spain and the United States were the sources of the convalescent and acute COVID-19 samples. T cells, B-cell-depleted T cells, or PBMCs supplied cDNA or gDNA.

The germline V gene encodes CDR1 KGHDR and CDR2 SFDVKD. The CDR3 extends over 18 amino acids. Between the trimmed V and J ends, which lost 1 base and 4 bases, there was a span of 19 bases. Patients at the Seattle site were enrolled during active infection and followed longitudinally. Authors' analysis steps: Nucleated cell number was recorded as an estimate derived from reference gene primer amplification. Sequencing used immunoSEQ multiplex PCR; TCRdb keeps in-frame clones, though not all of them. Clone size and the V and J calls come from that table; the DNA yielded D and trimming. The sample has about 430,000 clones; 85% to 90% are singletons.

Sequenced sample: peripheral blood. This clonotype was obtained from a man aged 18 to 30 with COVID-19, enrolled during active disease. The rearrangement uses TRBV24-1 and TRBJ2-1, with D perhaps matching TRBD2 (6 bases). CDR3 sequence reads: CATSDLVGGWASYNEQFF. In nucleotides, the CDR3 is TGTGCCACCAGTGATTTAGTTGGGGGGTGGGCTAGTTACAATGAGCAGTTCTTC.